Given below is one T cell receptor (beta chain) in context. The V and J ends lost 2 bases and 0 bases, in that order; junction bases with no gene match: 4. Germline CDR1 and CDR2: SGHDT and YYEEEE. CDR3 size: 15 residues. These data are taken from a study of blood T cell repertoires in COVID-19. Study-wide context: COVID-19 samples, acute and convalescent, were from the United States, Italy and Spain.

TCRdb's table, derived via immunoSEQ multiplex PCR, lists solely in-frame clones and lacks some. The sample yields 310,000 or so clones, roughly 85% seen once. The TCR was taken from a woman between 40 and 50 years old who had recovered from COVID-19. The specimen sequenced was PBMCs or T cells enriched from blood (not recorded which). V gene TRBV5-6 combines with J gene TRBJ2-7; 8 nucleotides agree with TRBD1. CDR3 sequence (DNA): TGTGCCAGCAGCTTACAGGGGGTTCACTCCTACGAGCAGTACTTC. Its translation: CASSLQGVHSYEQYF.